The following is a T cell receptor beta chain sequence with its context. Germline loops: CDR1 WNHNN, CDR2 SYGVQD (reference sequence). Trimming removed 7 bases at V and 7 bases at J, with 13 bases between. There are 13 residues in the CDR3. These data belong to a study of T cells in Graves' hyperthyroidism and ophthalmopathy. Background on the study: Pretreatment peripheral blood was obtained at initial diagnosis.

Using RNA transcripts as the source, TCR beta CDR3 regions were amplified. TCR CDR3 underwent first-round RT-PCR with the HTBI primer set. Using its own MiXCR run on the multiplex PCR reads, TCRdb lists one record per CDR3 protein. The top ten hold roughly 10% of the sample, which has about 740,000 distinct CDR3 sequences, around 13% seen once. The chain employs TRBV10-1 and TRBJ2-2; tentative D call: TRBD1 (5 bases). Sequencing input: blood. The TCR was taken from a woman under 30 with Graves' hyperthyroidism. The CDR3 here is CASMKGQGGELFF. The DNA for the CDR3 is TGCGCCAGCATGAAGGGGCAGGGCGGGGAGCTGTTTTTT.